One sample yielded the 23 T cell receptor beta chains listed below, sequenced in a study of cytotoxic CD8 clonotypes in ibrutinib-treated CLL. Measured with immunoSEQ multiplex PCR; TCRdb has only the in-frame clones, and not every one. The profile shows around 200,000 clones, around 75% of them singletons. This specimen consisted of PBMCs, obtained after 12 months of ibrutinib treatment. These TCRs come from a human donor with chronic lymphocytic leukemia.

This clone is medium-sized (0.01 to 0.1%) by share. The chain links TRBV6-5 to TRBJ1-1; D remains unclear. CDR3 length equals 12 residues. Per germline, CDR1 MNHEY and CDR2 SVGAGI. With 9 bases removed from V and 0 bases from J, the gap between germline ends came to 8 bases. The CDR3 nucleotides read TGTGCCAGTGGACCGATGAACACTGAAGCTTTCTTT. Its translation: CASGPMNTEAFF.

The chain combines TRBV4-1 with TRBJ1-2; D is undetermined. CDR3 size: 14 residues. V shed 1 base and J shed 0 bases, with 6 bases lying between them. The germline V gene has CDR1 MGHRA and CDR2 YSYEKL. CDR3 in DNA: TGCGCCAGCAGCCAAGGGCCCACTAACTATGGCTACACCTTC. Its protein product is CASSQGPTNYGYTF.

The table lists this clone with many counts. V and J are TRBV30 and TRBJ2-3; tentative D call: TRBD1 (5 bases). Germline V gene data show CDR1 as GTSNPN and CDR2 as SVGIG (reference sequence). Trimming removed 0 bases at V and 2 bases at J, with 9 bases between. This CDR3 has 14 amino acids. This chain's CDR3 is CAWSVDSTTDTQYF. In DNA, the CDR3 is TGTGCCTGGAGTGTTGACAGCACCACAGATACGCAGTATTTT.

This clone was seen just once. The chain joins TRBV9 to TRBJ2-5; the D is unclear. The germline V gene encodes CDR1 SGDLS and CDR2 YYNGEE. V was pared by 7 bases and J by 5 bases, with 18 bases between. CDR3 size: 14 residues. This chain's CDR3 is CASSPGRLQETQYF. The CDR3 region has the DNA TGTGCCAGCTCCCCCGGCCGGCTCCAGGAGACCCAGTACTTC.

In DNA form, the CDR3 reads TGTGCCAGCAGTTACTCGACGTCAGGGCGCACAGATACGCAGTATTTT. Translation gives CASSYSTSGRTDTQYF. The chain links TRBV6-5 to TRBJ2-3; D may be TRBD1 (5 bases). The CDR3 has 16 amino acids. The V end was cut by 0 bases, the J end by 1 base, with 11 bases between. Germline V lookup: CDR1 MNHEY, CDR2 SVGAGI.

This chain links TRBV4-1 with TRBJ1-2, with a weak D call TRBD1 (6 bases). Germline CDR1 and CDR2: MGHRA and YSYEKL. Trimming left V 4 bases short and J 8 bases short, with 23 bases between. The CDR3 covers 16 residues. This CDR3 reads CASSPPTGNYAQGYTF. The CDR3 region has the DNA TGCGCCAGCAGCCCTCCTACAGGGAACTATGCGCAGGGCTACACCTTC.

This clone has only a few counts. The chain is built from TRBV5-1 and TRBJ1-2, with D perhaps TRBD1 (5 bases). V was trimmed by 0 bases and J by 5 bases, leaving 11 bases between them. Per the germline V gene, CDR1 is SGHRS and CDR2 is YFSETQ. This CDR3 contains 14 residues. DNA for the CDR3: TGCGCCAGCAGCTTGGAACAGGAACCATATGGCTACACCTTC. This gives the protein CASSLEQEPYGYTF.

CDR3: CASSVLSSYNEQFF. In nucleotides, the CDR3 is TGTGCCAGCAGCGTGCTGAGCTCCTACAATGAGCAGTTCTTC. The chain has TRBV9 and TRBJ2-1; no reliable D call. V lost 2 bases, J lost 0 bases, and 6 bases lay in between. The CDR3 consists of 14 residues. Germline-derived CDR1 and CDR2 are SGDLS and YYNGEE.

The chain's CDR3 is CASSSPASGSSYEQYF. CDR3 coding DNA: TGTGCCAGCAGTTCCCCAGCTAGCGGGAGCTCCTACGAGCAGTACTTC. This chain joins TRBV28 and TRBJ2-7; 10 bases match TRBD2. The CDR3 loop spans 16 amino acids. V gave up 4 bases and J gave up 0 bases; unmatched junction bases: 6. CDR1 is MDHEN and CDR2 is SYDVKM in the germline V gene. The full variable domain, its missing parts supplied by reference TRBV28 and TRBJ2-7, is DVKVTQSSRYLVKRTGEKVFLECVQDMDHENMFWYRQDPGLGLRLIYFSYDVKMKEKGDIPEGYSVSREKKERFSLILESASTNQTSMYLCASSSPASGSSYEQYFGPGTRLTVT.

The chain recombines TRBV29-1 with TRBJ1-2; D is unresolved. Germline CDR1 and CDR2: SQVTM and ANQGSEA. This CDR3 has 12 residues. Trimming pared 3 bases from V and 8 bases from J, leaving 13 bases between. The CDR3 nucleotides read TGCAGCGTTGATGTCGGTGGGAACGGCTACACCTTC. The encoded protein is CSVDVGGNGYTF.

This clone was observed once. The genes are TRBV7-9 and TRBJ1-1; no definite D call. The V end was cut by 5 bases, the J end by 0 bases, with 10 bases between. The germline CDR1 and CDR2 sequences are SEHNR and FQNEAQ (reference sequence). The CDR3 runs 14 residues. CDR3 region: CASSGPPMNTEAFF. CDR3 sequence (DNA): TGTGCCAGCAGCGGACCCCCTATGAACACTGAAGCTTTCTTT.

This chain uses TRBV7-8 with TRBJ2-7; 8 bases match TRBD2. There are 13 residues in the CDR3. Germline values: CDR1 SGHVS, CDR2 FQNEAQ. V shed 5 bases, J shed 5 bases, and the junction held 5 bases outside the gene matches. The CDR3 sequence is CASSVGLADEQYF. In nucleotides, the CDR3 is TGTGCCAGCAGCGTAGGACTAGCCGACGAGCAGTACTTC.

CDR3 loop: CACRRTASSYEQYF. The CDR3 DNA reads TGTGCCTGTCGAAGGACCGCAAGCTCCTACGAGCAGTACTTC. The chain is built from TRBV30 and TRBJ2-7; D unclear. Germline-derived CDR1 and CDR2 are GTSNPN and SVGIG (reference sequence). Trimming shortened V by 6 bases and J by 0 bases, and 15 bases separated the two germline ends. The CDR3 covers 14 residues.

The CDR3 loop is CASSLRGSYNEQFF. The CDR3 DNA sequence: TGTGCCAGCAGCCTTAGGGGCTCCTACAATGAGCAGTTCTTC. The rearrangement uses TRBV14 and TRBJ2-1; D perhaps matches TRBD1 (5 bases). Germline loops: CDR1 SGHDN, CDR2 FVKESK. Trimming removed 4 bases from V and 0 bases from J, with 7 bases in between. CDR3 size: 14 residues.

This clone was seen a few times. This chain connects TRBV28 to TRBJ2-7; 11 bases match TRBD2. Germline CDR1 and CDR2: MDHEN and SYDVKM. With 5 bases clipped from V and 7 bases from J, the junction kept 10 bases outside the gene matches. The CDR3 sequence is 15 residues long. In DNA, the CDR3 is TGTGCCAGCAGTACCCATAGCGGGAGGGCTCGAGAGCAGTACTTC. This gives the protein CASSTHSGRAREQYF.

This clone was seen more than once but under ten times. CDR3: CASCTSDYEQYF. CDR3 coding DNA: TGTGCCAGCTGCACTAGCGACTACGAGCAGTACTTC. This rearrangement joins TRBV28 to TRBJ2-7; TRBD2 aligns across 7 bases. The CDR3 is 12 amino acids. V gave up 8 bases and J gave up 3 bases; unmatched junction bases: 4. Germline loops: CDR1 MDHEN, CDR2 SYDVKM. Combining the CDR3 with reference TRBV28 and TRBJ2-7 gives the whole variable domain DVKVTQSSRYLVKRTGEKVFLECVQDMDHENMFWYRQDPGLGLRLIYFSYDVKMKEKGDIPEGYSVSREKKERFSLILESASTNQTSMYLCASCTSDYEQYFGPGTRLTVT.

The genes are TRBV1 and TRBJ2-5. TRBV1 is labeled a pseudogene. The CDR3 sequence is 12 residues long. CDR3 DNA: TGCACCAGCAGCCGGGCGGCAGGGACCCAGTACTTC. Encoded protein: CTSSRAAGTQYF.

Here the CDR3 reads CASRWGAVSGTEAFF. The CDR3, as DNA: TGTGCCAGCAGATGGGGGGCGGTTAGTGGCACTGAAGCTTTCTTT. The chain is built from TRBV27 and TRBJ1-1; TRBD1 might be the D (6 bases). Trimming shortened V by 6 bases and J by 4 bases, and 18 bases separated the two germline ends. This CDR3 has 15 amino acids. Germline V CDR1 and CDR2: MNHEY, SMNVEV (reference sequence).

The chain is built from TRBV10-3 and TRBJ2-7; TRBD1 matches 9 bases. Germline assignment: CDR1 ENHRY and CDR2 SYGVKD. V trimming: 9 bases; J trimming: 4 bases; junction bases outside the gene matches: 1. There are 11 residues in the CDR3. The CDR3 loop reads CAIQGAYEQYF. The CDR3 DNA reads as TGTGCCATACAGGGGGCATACGAGCAGTACTTC.

The gene calls are TRBV18 and TRBJ1-1; TRBD1 aligns across 7 bases. This CDR3 has 16 amino acids. V lost 2 bases and J lost 0; bases outside the gene matches: 6. Germline-derived CDR1 and CDR2 are KGHSH and LQKENI. The CDR3 loop is CASSPGLTGVNTEAFF. CDR3 coding DNA: TGTGCCAGCTCACCAGGACTCACAGGGGTGAACACTGAAGCTTTCTTT. The full variable domain, completed using reference TRBV18 and TRBJ1-1, is NAGVMQNPRHLVRRRGQEARLRCSPMKGHSHVYWYRQLPEEGLKFMVYLQKENIIDESGMPKERFSAEFPKEGPSILRIQQVVRGDSAAYFCASSPGLTGVNTEAFFGQGTRLTVV.

The rearrangement uses TRBV6-1 and TRBJ2-5; D possibly matches TRBD1 or TRBD2 (5 bases each). V lost 6 bases, J lost 5 bases, and 13 bases lay in between. Germline V CDR1 and CDR2: MNHNS, SASEGT. CDR3 size: 13 residues. The CDR3 region is CASSRGREETQYF. In DNA, the CDR3 is TGTGCCAGCAGCCGGGGCAGGGAGGAGACCCAGTACTTC.

The V call is TRBV28, the J call TRBJ1-5, with D possibly matching TRBD1 (6 bases). Germline V gene lookup returns CDR1 MDHEN and CDR2 SYDVKM. The CDR3 runs 14 residues. The V end lost 0 bases, the J end lost 4 bases, and 7 bases lay between the germline ends. Written as DNA, the CDR3 is TGTGCCAGCAGTTTATGGCAGGGGAATCAGCCCCAGCATTTT. Its protein product is CASSLWQGNQPQHF.

This chain links TRBV11-2 with TRBJ2-3, with D unclear. This CDR3 has 13 residues. The V end was cut by 5 bases, the J end by 4 bases, with 10 bases between. Per germline, CDR1 SGHAT and CDR2 FQNNGV. The CDR3 DNA is TGTGCCAGCAGCCCCCCTCCCGCAGATACGCAGTATTTT. Its translation: CASSPPPADTQYF.